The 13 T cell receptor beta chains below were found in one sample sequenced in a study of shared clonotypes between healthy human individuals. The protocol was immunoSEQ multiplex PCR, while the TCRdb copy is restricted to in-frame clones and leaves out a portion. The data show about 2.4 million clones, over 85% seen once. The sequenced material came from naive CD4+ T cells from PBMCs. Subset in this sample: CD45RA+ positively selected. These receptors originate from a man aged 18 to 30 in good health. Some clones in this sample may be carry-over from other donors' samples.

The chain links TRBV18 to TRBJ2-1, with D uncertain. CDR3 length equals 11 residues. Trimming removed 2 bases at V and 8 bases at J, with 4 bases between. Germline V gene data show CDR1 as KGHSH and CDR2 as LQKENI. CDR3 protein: CASSPWDEQFF. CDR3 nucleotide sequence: TGTGCCAGCTCACCATGGGATGAGCAGTTCTTC. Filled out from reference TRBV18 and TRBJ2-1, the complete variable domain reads NAGVMQNPRHLVRRRGQEARLRCSPMKGHSHVYWYRQLPEEGLKFMVYLQKENIIDESGMPKERFSAEFPKEGPSILRIQQVVRGDSAAYFCASSPWDEQFFGPGTRLTVL.

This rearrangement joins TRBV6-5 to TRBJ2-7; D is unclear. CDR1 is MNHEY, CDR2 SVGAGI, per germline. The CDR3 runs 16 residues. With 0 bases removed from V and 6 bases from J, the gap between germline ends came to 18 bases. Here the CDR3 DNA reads TGTGCCAGCAGTTACTCGATCCGGTCAGAACACCCCGAGCAGTACTTC. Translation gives CASSYSIRSEHPEQYF.

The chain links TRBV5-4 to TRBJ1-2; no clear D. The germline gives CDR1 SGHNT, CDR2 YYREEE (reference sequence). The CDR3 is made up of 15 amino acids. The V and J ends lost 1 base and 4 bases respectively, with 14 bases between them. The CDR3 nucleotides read TGTGCCAGCAGCTTGAAGTTGGCCACCGGCTATGGCTACACCTTC. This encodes CASSLKLATGYGYTF.

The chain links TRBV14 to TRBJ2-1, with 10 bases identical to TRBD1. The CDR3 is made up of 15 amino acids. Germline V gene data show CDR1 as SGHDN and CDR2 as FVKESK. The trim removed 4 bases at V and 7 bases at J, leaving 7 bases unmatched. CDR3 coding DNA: TGTGCCAGCAGCCTCGGGACAGGGGTATGGAATGAGCAGTTCTTC. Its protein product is CASSLGTGVWNEQFF.

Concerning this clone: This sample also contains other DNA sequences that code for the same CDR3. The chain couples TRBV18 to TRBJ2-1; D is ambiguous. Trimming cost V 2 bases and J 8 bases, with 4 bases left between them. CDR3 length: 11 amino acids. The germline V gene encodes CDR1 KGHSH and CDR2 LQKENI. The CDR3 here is CASSPGDEQFF. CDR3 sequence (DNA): TGTGCCAGCTCACCAGGGGATGAGCAGTTCTTC.

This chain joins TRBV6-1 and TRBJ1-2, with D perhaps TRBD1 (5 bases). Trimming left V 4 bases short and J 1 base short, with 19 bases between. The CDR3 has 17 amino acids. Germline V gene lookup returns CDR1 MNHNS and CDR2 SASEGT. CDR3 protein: CASSVNRDANLNYGYTF. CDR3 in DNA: TGTGCCAGCAGTGTAAACCGGGACGCCAACCTTAACTATGGCTACACCTTC.

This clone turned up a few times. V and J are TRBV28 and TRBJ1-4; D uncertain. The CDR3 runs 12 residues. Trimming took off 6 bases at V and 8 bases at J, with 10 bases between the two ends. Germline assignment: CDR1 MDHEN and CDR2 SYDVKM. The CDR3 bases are TGTGCCAGCAGGACGGGAATCGAAAAACTGTTTTTT. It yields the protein CASRTGIEKLFF.

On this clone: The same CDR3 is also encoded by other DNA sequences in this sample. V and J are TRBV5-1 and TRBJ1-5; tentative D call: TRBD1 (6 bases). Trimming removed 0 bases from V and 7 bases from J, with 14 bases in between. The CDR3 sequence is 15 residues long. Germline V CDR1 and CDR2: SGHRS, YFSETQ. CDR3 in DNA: TGCGCCAGCAGCTTGGCCCCGGGGGCAAACCAGCCCCAGCATTTT. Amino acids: CASSLAPGANQPQHF.

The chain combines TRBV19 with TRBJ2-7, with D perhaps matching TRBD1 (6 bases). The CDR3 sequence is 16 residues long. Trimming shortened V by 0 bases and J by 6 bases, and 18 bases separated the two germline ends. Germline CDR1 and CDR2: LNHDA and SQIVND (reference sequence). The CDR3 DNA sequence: TGTGCCAGTAGTATAGATCTGGCAGGGGAAGGATCCGAGCAGTACTTC. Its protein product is CASSIDLAGEGSEQYF.

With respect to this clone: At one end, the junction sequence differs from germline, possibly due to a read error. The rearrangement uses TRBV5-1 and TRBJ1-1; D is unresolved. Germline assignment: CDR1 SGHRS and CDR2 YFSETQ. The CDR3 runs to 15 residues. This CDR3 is CASSFRPIMNTEAFF. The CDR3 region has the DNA TGTGCCAGCAGCTTTAGACCGATTATGAACACTGAAGCTTTCTTT.

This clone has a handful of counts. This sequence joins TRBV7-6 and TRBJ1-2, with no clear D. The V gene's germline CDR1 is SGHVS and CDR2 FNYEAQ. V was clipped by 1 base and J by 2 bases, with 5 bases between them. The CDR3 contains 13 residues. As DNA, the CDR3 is TGTGCCAGCAGCTTAGAACAGAACTATGGCTACACCTTC. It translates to CASSLEQNYGYTF.

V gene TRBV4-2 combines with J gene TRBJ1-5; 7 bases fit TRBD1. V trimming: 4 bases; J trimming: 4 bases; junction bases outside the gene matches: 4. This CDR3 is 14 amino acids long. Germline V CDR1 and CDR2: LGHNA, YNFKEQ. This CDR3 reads CASSLRTGNQPQHF. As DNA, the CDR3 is TGTGCCAGCAGCCTTCGGACAGGTAATCAGCCCCAGCATTTT.

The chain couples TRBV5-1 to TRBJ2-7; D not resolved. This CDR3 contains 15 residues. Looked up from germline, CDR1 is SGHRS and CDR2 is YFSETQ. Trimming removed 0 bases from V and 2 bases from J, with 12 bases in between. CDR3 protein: CASSLGVLLPYEQYF. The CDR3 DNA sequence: TGCGCCAGCAGCTTGGGGGTGCTTCTCCCCTACGAGCAGTACTTC.